Each of the 20 T cell receptor beta chains below was sequenced from the same sample in a study of T cells in Graves' hyperthyroidism and ophthalmopathy. There were TCR beta CDR3 regions amplified from RNA transcripts. With the HTBI primer set, the TCR CDR3 went through a first round of RT-PCR. TCRdb called the multiplex PCR reads again in MiXCR, with one record for every CDR3 protein. This sample has approximately 590,000 distinct CDR3 sequences, with more than 15% found just once. The sequenced sample consisted of blood. All receptors come from a woman under 40 with Graves' hyperthyroidism.

This clonotype was seen a few times. The V call is TRBV15, the J call TRBJ2-3; no firm D call. The V end was cut by 4 bases, the J end by 0 bases, with 2 bases between. Germline CDR1 LNHNV, CDR2 YYDKDF (reference sequence). The CDR3 is 12 amino acids. The CDR3 spells CATSTSTDTQYF. The CDR3 nucleotides are TGTGCCACCAGCACTAGCACAGATACGCAGTATTTT.

This clonotype was seen ten or more times. This chain links TRBV10-2 with TRBJ2-7; D is unclear. This CDR3 has 12 amino acids. Trimming took 5 bases from V and 9 from J, leaving 14 bases between them. Per germline, CDR1 WSHSY and CDR2 SAAADI. In DNA form, the CDR3 reads TGCGCCAGCAGTCCACAAGGCCCGGGGCAGTACTTC. Encoded protein: CASSPQGPGQYF.

V and J are TRBV28 and TRBJ2-2; weak D call: TRBD2 (5 bases). V gave up 7 bases and J gave up 5 bases, with 17 bases separating them. The CDR3 has 15 amino acids. Germline loops: CDR1 MDHEN, CDR2 SYDVKM. For the CDR3, the DNA is TGTGCCAGCACCCTCAAGTTTCGGGGTACCGGGGAGCTGTTTTTT. Translation: CASTLKFRGTGELFF.

This clonotype was recorded many times. The chain uses TRBV28 and TRBJ2-3, with TRBD2 identical over 13 bases. The CDR3 is made up of 17 amino acids. J was trimmed by 5 bases and V by 5 bases; bases with no gene match: 10. Germline values: CDR1 MDHEN, CDR2 SYDVKM. The CDR3 DNA follows: TGTGCCAGCAGTGAAGTAGGACTAGCGGGAGTGAGAGATACGCAGTATTTT. Its protein is CASSEVGLAGVRDTQYF. The whole variable domain, filled in from reference TRBV28 and TRBJ2-3, reads DVKVTQSSRYLVKRTGEKVFLECVQDMDHENMFWYRQDPGLGLRLIYFSYDVKMKEKGDIPEGYSVSREKKERFSLILESASTNQTSMYLCASSEVGLAGVRDTQYFGPGTRLTVL.

In this sample, this clonotype turned up many times. The chain is built from TRBV20-1 and TRBJ2-7; TRBD2 aligns across 9 bases. Germline V gives CDR1 DFQATT, CDR2 SNEGSKA (reference sequence). V lost 4 bases, J lost 7 bases, and 8 bases stayed unmatched. The CDR3 totals 13 residues. CDR3 sequence: CSAKASGMGEQYF. The CDR3 nucleotides read TGCAGTGCTAAGGCTAGCGGGATGGGGGAGCAGTACTTC.

Many counts were recorded for this clonotype. The CDR3 loop is CSATTPPRGHRTDTQYF. Written as DNA, the CDR3 is TGCAGTGCTACGACCCCCCCCAGGGGACACCGCACAGATACGCAGTATTTT. The chain carries TRBV20-1 and TRBJ2-3; maybe TRBD1 (6 bases). Germline assignment: CDR1 DFQATT and CDR2 SNEGSKA (reference sequence). V lost 4 bases to trimming and J lost 1 base, with 21 bases between them. CDR3 length equals 17 residues.

This clonotype was counted ten times or more. The rearrangement joins TRBV18 to TRBJ1-1; D unresolved. V was cut by 4 bases and J by 3 bases, with 3 bases left in between. This CDR3 is built from 11 residues. The germline V gene has CDR1 KGHSH and CDR2 LQKENI. CDR3 bases: TGTGCCAGCTCACGGGACACTGAAGCTTTCTTT. Its translation is CASSRDTEAFF.

The genes are TRBV29-1 and TRBJ1-3; no definite D call. The CDR3 has 13 amino acids. V lost 7 bases and J 0 bases, leaving 10 bases between the germline ends. Germline loops: CDR1 SQVTM, CDR2 ANQGSEA. This CDR3 is CSALLSSGNTIYF. DNA for the CDR3: TGCAGCGCACTACTTAGCTCTGGAAACACCATATATTTT.

Ten or more counts support this clonotype. The CDR3 DNA is TGTGCCAGCAGTTTTGAGGGAATGGGAGAGACCCAGTACTTC. It translates to CASSFEGMGETQYF. The chain recombines TRBV28 with TRBJ2-5, with D maybe TRBD2 (5 bases). Trimming left V 3 bases short and J 4 bases short, with 12 bases between. Germline lookup yields CDR1 MDHEN and CDR2 SYDVKM. CDR3 length: 14 residues.

The chain couples TRBV5-6 to TRBJ1-4; D gene uncertain. Germline loops: CDR1 SGHDT, CDR2 YYEEEE. Trimming shortened V by 2 bases and J by 8 bases, and 7 bases separated the two germline ends. The CDR3 spans 12 residues. CDR3 nucleotide sequence: TGTGCCAGCAGCTTTATGGAGGAAAAACTGTTTTTT. Its protein product is CASSFMEEKLFF.

The chain combines TRBV30 with TRBJ1-5, with unresolved D. This CDR3 region has 13 residues. Germline assignment: CDR1 GTSNPN and CDR2 SVGIG (reference sequence). V lost 2 bases and J 4 bases, leaving 9 bases between the germline ends. The CDR3 coding sequence is TGTGCCTGGAGTCTACAGACTAATCAGCCCCAGCATTTT. Translating gives CAWSLQTNQPQHF.

There are a few counts of this clonotype. The genes are TRBV13 and TRBJ2-2; 8 positions match TRBD2. The CDR3 totals 17 residues. Per germline, CDR1 PRHDT and CDR2 FYEKMQ (reference sequence). With 1 base clipped from V and 5 bases from J, the junction kept 9 bases outside the gene matches. CDR3 amino acids: CASSLAPRTSKTGELFF. The CDR3, as DNA: TGTGCCAGCAGCTTAGCCCCCCGGACTAGCAAGACCGGGGAGCTGTTTTTT.

This clonotype was recorded at least ten times. The chain couples TRBV2 to TRBJ2-3; 10 bases are a match to TRBD2. The CDR3 covers 17 residues. CDR1 and CDR2 from the germline V gene are SNHLY and FYNNEI. Trimming at V came to 3 bases and at J to 4 bases, leaving 10 bases not matched to a gene. CDR3: CASSDSLAGVRADTQYF. CDR3 DNA sequence: TGTGCCAGCAGTGATTCGCTAGCGGGAGTTAGGGCAGATACGCAGTATTTT.

The chain employs TRBV30 and TRBJ1-2; perhaps TRBD1 as D (5 bases). The CDR3 is made up of 14 amino acids. Trimming left V 2 bases short and J 4 bases short, with 14 bases between. From germline, CDR1 is GTSNPN and CDR2 SVGIG (reference sequence). Here the CDR3 DNA reads TGTGCCTGGAGTCGGGGACGGAACTTCTATGGCTACACCTTC. It specifies CAWSRGRNFYGYTF.

This clonotype was counted at least ten times. V usage is TRBV11-2 and J usage is TRBJ2-5; D is unresolved. In germline, CDR1 is SGHAT, CDR2 FQNNGV. The ends were cut back, 7 bases at V and 7 bases at J, with 10 bases in the middle. The CDR3 is made up of 11 amino acids. Here the CDR3 reads CASKKGATQYF. The DNA for the CDR3 is TGTGCCAGCAAAAAGGGTGCGACCCAGTACTTC.

This clonotype was observed a few times. This chain joins TRBV6-2 or TRBV6-3 and TRBJ2-2, with 11 bases identical to TRBD2. V gave up 6 bases and J gave up 4 bases; unmatched junction bases: 10. There are 17 residues in the CDR3. The germline V gene encodes CDR1 MNHEY and CDR2 SVGEGT. The CDR3 loop reads CASRPYSGRAVTGELFF. CDR3 DNA: TGTGCCAGCAGACCCTATAGCGGGAGGGCCGTCACCGGGGAGCTGTTTTTT.

This clonotype showed up just once. The CDR3 bases are TGTGCCAGCAGCAACAGTTGGGGCTCTGGAAACACCATATATTTT. Amino acids: CASSNSWGSGNTIYF. This chain connects TRBV6-1 to TRBJ1-3, with unresolved D. This CDR3 has 15 residues. Trimming removed 6 bases from V and 0 bases from J, with 12 bases in between. CDR1 MNHNS and CDR2 SASEGT come from the germline V gene.

This clonotype was counted at least ten times. The rearrangement links TRBV5-1 to TRBJ2-1; D possibly uses TRBD1 or TRBD2 (5 bases each). Germline V lookup: CDR1 SGHRS, CDR2 YFSETQ. V lost 4 bases, J lost 3 bases, and 14 bases lay in between. The CDR3 length is 15 residues. CDR3 region: CASSIRDANYNEQFF. The CDR3 nucleotides read TGCGCCAGCAGCATCCGGGACGCCAACTACAATGAGCAGTTCTTC.

This clonotype was counted only a few times. The chain joins TRBV25-1 to TRBJ2-5, with 12 positions matching TRBD2. There are 18 residues in the CDR3. Germline V gives CDR1 MGHDK, CDR2 SYGVNS. Trimming removed 8 bases from V and 4 bases from J; junction bases left unmatched: 17. CDR3 loop: CASSYRASGRASGETQYF. In DNA, the CDR3 is TGTGCCAGCTCCTATCGGGCTAGCGGGAGGGCCTCGGGAGAGACCCAGTACTTC. Using reference TRBV25-1 and TRBJ2-5 for the parts outside the CDR3, the full variable domain is EADIYQTPRYLVIGTGKKITLECSQTMGHDKMYWYQQDPGMELHLIHYSYGVNSTEKGDLSSESTVSRIRTEHFPLTLESARPSHTSQYLCASSYRASGRASGETQYFGPGTRLLVL.

This clonotype was seen repeatedly, ten times or more. The chain is built from TRBV18 and TRBJ2-1, with 9 bases fitting TRBD2. Germline values: CDR1 KGHSH, CDR2 LQKENI. CDR3 length equals 15 residues. After removal of 1 base from V and 9 bases from J, the junction contained 7 bases not matched to a gene. DNA of the CDR3: TGTGCCAGCTCACCACGGACTAGCGACGGCGCTGAGCAGTTCTTC. It specifies CASSPRTSDGAEQFF.